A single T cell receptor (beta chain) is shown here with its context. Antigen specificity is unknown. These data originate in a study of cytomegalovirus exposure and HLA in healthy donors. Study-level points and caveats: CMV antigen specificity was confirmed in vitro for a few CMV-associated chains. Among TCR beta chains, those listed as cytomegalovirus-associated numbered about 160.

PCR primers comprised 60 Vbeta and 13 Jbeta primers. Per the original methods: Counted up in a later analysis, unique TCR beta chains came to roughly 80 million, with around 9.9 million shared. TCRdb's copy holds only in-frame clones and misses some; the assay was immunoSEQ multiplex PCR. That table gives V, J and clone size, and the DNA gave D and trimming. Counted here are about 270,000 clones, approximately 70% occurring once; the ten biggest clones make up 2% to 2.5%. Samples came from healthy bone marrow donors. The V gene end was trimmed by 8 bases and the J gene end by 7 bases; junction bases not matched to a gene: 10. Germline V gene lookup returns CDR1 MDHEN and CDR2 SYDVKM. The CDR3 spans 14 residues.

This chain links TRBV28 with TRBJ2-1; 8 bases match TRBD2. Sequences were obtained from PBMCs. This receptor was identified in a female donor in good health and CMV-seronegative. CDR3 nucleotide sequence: TGTGCCAGCTCCGCTGCGGGAGGTCAGAATGAGCAGTTCTTC. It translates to CASSAAGGQNEQFF.